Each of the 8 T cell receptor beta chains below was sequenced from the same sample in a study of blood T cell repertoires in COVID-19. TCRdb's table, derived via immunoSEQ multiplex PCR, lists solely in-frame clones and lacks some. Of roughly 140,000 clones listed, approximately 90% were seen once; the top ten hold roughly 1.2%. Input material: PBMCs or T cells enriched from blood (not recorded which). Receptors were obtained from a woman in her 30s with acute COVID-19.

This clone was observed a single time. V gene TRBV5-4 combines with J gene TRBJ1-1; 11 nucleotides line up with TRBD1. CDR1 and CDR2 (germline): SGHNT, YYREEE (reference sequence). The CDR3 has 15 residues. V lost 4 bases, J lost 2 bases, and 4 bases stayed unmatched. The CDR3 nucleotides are TGTGCCAGCAGCACCCGGACAGGGGGCAACACTGAAGCTTTCTTT. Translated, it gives CASSTRTGGNTEAFF.

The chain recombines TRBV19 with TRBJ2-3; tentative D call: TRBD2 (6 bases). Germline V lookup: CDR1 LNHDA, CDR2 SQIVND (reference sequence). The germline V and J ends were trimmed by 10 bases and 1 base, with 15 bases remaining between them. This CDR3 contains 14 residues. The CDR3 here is CATAPGLRTDTQYF. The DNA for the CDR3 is TGTGCCACCGCCCCGGGACTTCGCACAGATACGCAGTATTTT. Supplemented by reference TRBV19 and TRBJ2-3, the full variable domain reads DGGITQSPKYLFRKEGQNVTLSCEQNLNHDAMYWYRQDPGQGLRLIYYSQIVNDFQKGDIAEGYSVSREKKESFPLTVTSAQKNPTAFYLCATAPGLRTDTQYFGPGTRLTVL.

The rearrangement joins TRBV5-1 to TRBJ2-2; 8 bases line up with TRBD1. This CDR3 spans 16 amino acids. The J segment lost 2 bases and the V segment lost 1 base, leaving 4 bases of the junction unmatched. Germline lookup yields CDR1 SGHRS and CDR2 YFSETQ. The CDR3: CASSLSGQGNTGELFF. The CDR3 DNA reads TGCGCCAGCAGCTTGTCCGGACAGGGAAACACCGGGGAGCTGTTTTTT.

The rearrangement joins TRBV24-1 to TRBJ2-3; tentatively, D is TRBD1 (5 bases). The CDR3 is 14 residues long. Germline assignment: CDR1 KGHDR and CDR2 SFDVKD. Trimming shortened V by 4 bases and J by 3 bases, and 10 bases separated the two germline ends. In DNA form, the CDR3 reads TGTGCCACCAGTGACCAGGGTTTTACAGATACGCAGTATTTT. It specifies CATSDQGFTDTQYF.

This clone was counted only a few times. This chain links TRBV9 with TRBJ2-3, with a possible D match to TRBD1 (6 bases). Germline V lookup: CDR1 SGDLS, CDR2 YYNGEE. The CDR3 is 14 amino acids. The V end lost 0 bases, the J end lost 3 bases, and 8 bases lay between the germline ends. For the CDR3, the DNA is TGTGCCAGCAGCGTAGGGCAGGGGACAGATACGCAGTATTTT. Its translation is CASSVGQGTDTQYF. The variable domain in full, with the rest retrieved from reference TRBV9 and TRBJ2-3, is DSGVTQTPKHLITATGQRVTLRCSPRSGDLSVYWYQQSLDQGLQFLIQYYNGEERAKGNILERFSAQQFPDLHSELNLSSLELGDSALYFCASSVGQGTDTQYFGPGTRLTVL.

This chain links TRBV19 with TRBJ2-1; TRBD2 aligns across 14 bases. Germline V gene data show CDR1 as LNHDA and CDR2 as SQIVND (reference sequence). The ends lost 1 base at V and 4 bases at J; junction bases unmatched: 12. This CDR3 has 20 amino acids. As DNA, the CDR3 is TGTGCCAGTAGTATAGGGAAACGACTAGCGGGAGGGCCGGATTACAATGAGCAGTTCTTC. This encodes CASSIGKRLAGGPDYNEQFF.

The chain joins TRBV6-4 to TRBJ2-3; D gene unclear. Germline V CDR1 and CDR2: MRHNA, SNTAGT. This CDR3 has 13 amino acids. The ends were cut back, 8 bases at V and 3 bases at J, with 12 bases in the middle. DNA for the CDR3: TGTGCCAGCTGCCCCGAGAAGACAGATACGCAGTATTTT. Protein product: CASCPEKTDTQYF.

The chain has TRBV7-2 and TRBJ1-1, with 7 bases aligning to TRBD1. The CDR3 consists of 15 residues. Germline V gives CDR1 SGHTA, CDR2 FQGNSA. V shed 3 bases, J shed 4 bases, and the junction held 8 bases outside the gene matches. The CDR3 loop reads CASSFAPGGGTEAFF. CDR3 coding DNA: TGTGCCAGCAGCTTCGCTCCAGGGGGTGGCACTGAAGCTTTCTTT.